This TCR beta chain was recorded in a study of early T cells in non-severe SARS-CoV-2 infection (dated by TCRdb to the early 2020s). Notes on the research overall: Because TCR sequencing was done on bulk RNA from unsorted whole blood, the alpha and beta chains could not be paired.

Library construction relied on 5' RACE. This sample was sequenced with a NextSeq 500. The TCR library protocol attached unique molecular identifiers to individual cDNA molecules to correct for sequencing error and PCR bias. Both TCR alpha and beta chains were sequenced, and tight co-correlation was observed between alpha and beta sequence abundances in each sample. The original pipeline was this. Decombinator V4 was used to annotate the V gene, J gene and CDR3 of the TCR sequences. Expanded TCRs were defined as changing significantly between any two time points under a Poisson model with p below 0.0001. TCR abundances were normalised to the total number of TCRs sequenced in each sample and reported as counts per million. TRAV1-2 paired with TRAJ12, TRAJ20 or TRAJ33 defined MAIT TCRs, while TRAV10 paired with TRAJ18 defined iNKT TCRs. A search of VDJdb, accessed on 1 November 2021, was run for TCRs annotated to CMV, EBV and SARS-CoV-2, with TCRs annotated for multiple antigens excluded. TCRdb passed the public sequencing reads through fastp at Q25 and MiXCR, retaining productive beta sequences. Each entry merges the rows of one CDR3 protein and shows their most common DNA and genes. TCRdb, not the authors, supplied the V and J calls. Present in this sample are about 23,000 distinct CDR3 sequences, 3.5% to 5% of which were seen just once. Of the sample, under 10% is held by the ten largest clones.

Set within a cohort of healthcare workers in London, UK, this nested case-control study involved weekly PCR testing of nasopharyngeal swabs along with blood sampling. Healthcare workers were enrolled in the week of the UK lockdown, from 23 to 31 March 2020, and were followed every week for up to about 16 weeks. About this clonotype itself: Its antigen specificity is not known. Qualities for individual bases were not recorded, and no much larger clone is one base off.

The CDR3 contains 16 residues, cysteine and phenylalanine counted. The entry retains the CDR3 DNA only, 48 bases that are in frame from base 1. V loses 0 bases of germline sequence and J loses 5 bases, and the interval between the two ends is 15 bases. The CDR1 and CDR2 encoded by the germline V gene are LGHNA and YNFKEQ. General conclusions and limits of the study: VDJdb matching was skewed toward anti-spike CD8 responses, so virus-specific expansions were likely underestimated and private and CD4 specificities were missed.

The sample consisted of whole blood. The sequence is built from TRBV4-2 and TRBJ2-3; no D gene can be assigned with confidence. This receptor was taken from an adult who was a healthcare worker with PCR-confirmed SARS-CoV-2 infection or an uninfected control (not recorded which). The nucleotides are TGTGCCAGCAGCCAAGATCTTTTAGCCCCTCTAGATACGCAGTATTTT. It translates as CASSQDLLAPLDTQYF.